The 17 T cell receptor beta chains below were found in one sample sequenced in a study of T-cell memory formation after mild COVID-19 (dated by TCRdb to the early 2020s). Library construction relied on 5' RACE. These reads were obtained on an Illumina NovaSeq 6000. TCRdb applied fastp at Q25 and MiXCR to the public reads, then kept only in-frame beta chains. Rows are combined by CDR3 protein, so each entry shows the most common genes and DNA. Within this sample are around 150,000 distinct CDR3 sequences, with 31% of them counted one time only. 9.5% to 15% of the sample belongs to the ten largest clones. What was sequenced was PBMCs or a T cell subset sorted from them (not recorded which). The receptor source for this set is an adult woman who had mild COVID-19 (a few samples of this study predate the infection). The sample titles of this study are shuffled in the database, so cell type and time point are left out; the donor was told from shared clones.

The chain carries TRBV5-1 and TRBJ1-1; no clear D gene. Germline V CDR1 and CDR2: SGHRS, YFSETQ. This CDR3 is built from 14 residues. Trimming left V 0 bases short and J 2 bases short, with 8 bases between. CDR3 in amino acids: CASSLDQTNTEAFF. CDR3 coding DNA: TGCGCCAGCAGCTTGGACCAGACTAACACTGAAGCTTTCTTT.

Only a few counts were recorded for this clonotype. The chain combines TRBV29-1 with TRBJ1-2; TRBD1 matches 11 bases. Unmatched junction bases numbered 10, after V lost 3 bases and J lost 4 bases. Germline V gives CDR1 SQVTM, CDR2 ANQGSEA. The CDR3 length is 16 residues. CDR3 nucleotides: TGCAGCGTTGATTCCCCCGGGACAGGGGGATCCTATGGCTACACCTTC. Its protein is CSVDSPGTGGSYGYTF.

A few counts support this clonotype. CDR3 protein: CARGGRSFSYNEQFF. The DNA for the CDR3 is TGTGCCAGGGGGGGACGTTCGTTCTCCTACAATGAGCAGTTCTTC. The chain combines TRBV2 with TRBJ2-1, with a tentative D call TRBD2 (6 bases). Germline CDR1 SNHLY, CDR2 FYNNEI. CDR3 length equals 15 residues. V was cut by 9 bases and J by 0 bases, with 15 bases left in between.

This clonotype was seen only a few times. V and J are TRBV4-1 and TRBJ2-3; 12 bases agree with TRBD2. This CDR3 has 20 amino acids. The V gene's germline CDR1 is MGHRA and CDR2 YSYEKL. Germline trimming cut 1 base from V and 1 base from J; bases unmatched to any gene: 12. In DNA, the CDR3 is TGCGCCAGCAGCCAAGCAAGCGGCGGACTAGCGGGAATGGGCACAGATACGCAGTATTTT. It codes for CASSQASGGLAGMGTDTQYF.

This chain joins TRBV11-2 and TRBJ2-2; 8 bases agree with TRBD2. V gave up 7 bases and J gave up 6 bases; unmatched junction bases: 13. The CDR3 is 16 residues long. Germline CDR1 SGHAT, CDR2 FQNNGV. CDR3 nucleotide sequence: TGTGCCAGCACCCCCCTCAGCGGGAGCTCGTCCGGGGAGCTGTTTTTT. Translated, it gives CASTPLSGSSSGELFF. The full variable domain, rest sourced from reference TRBV11-2 and TRBJ2-2, is EAGVAQSPRYKIIEKRQSVAFWCNPISGHATLYWYQQILGQGPKLLIQFQNNGVVDDSQLPKDRFSAERLKGVDSTLKIQPAKLEDSAVYLCASTPLSGSSSGELFFGEGSRLTVL.

This clonotype was seen many times. The chain uses TRBV10-3 and TRBJ2-1; no firm D call. Germline CDR1 reads ENHRY; CDR2 reads SYGVKD. Trimming removed 0 bases at V and 9 bases at J, with 9 bases between. This CDR3 region has 13 residues. The CDR3 region has the DNA TGTGCCATCAGTGAGTCTCTGGGCGGTGAGCAGTTCTTC. It encodes CAISESLGGEQFF.

This chain uses TRBV20-1 with TRBJ1-5; D remains ambiguous. Per germline, CDR1 DFQATT and CDR2 SNEGSKA (reference sequence). The germline V and J ends were trimmed by 6 bases and 6 bases, with 24 bases remaining between them. CDR3 length: 16 residues. CDR3 DNA: TGCAGTGCCAACCTTTGGGTGGGGTTGGAGGGTCAGCCCCAGCATTTT. This sequence encodes CSANLWVGLEGQPQHF.

J is TRBJ1-4 and V is TRBV19; 9 nucleotides match TRBD1. Germline V CDR1 and CDR2: LNHDA, SQIVND (reference sequence). The CDR3 has 13 residues. The V and J ends lost 10 bases and 5 bases, in that order; junction bases with no gene match: 5. The CDR3 reads CATGTGPNEKLFF. DNA for the CDR3: TGTGCCACTGGGACAGGGCCCAATGAAAAACTGTTTTTT.

The rearrangement uses TRBV6-5 and TRBJ1-1; D may be TRBD1 (5 bases). The V and J ends lost 6 bases and 6 bases respectively, with 11 bases between them. The CDR3 is 12 residues long. The germline V gene has CDR1 MNHEY and CDR2 SVGAGI. DNA of the CDR3: TGTGCCAGCAGCGAGCCGGGACCTGAAGCTTTCTTT. This sequence encodes CASSEPGPEAFF.

The genes are TRBV20-1 and TRBJ2-5; 7 nucleotides agree with TRBD2. With V trimmed by 5 bases and J by 5 bases, 11 bases remained unmatched. The CDR3 covers 14 residues. CDR1 is DFQATT, CDR2 SNEGSKA, per germline (reference sequence). The CDR3, as DNA: TGCAGTGCTGGCCCAGCGGGGATTCTGGAGACCCAGTACTTC. Translating gives CSAGPAGILETQYF.

In its sample, this clonotype was seen a few times. The chain carries TRBV29-1 and TRBJ2-7; tentatively, D is TRBD2 (6 bases). The CDR3 extends over 11 amino acids. V gave up 3 bases and J gave up 3 bases, with 6 bases separating them. The germline CDR1 and CDR2 sequences are SQVTM and ANQGSEA. The CDR3 sequence: CSVERDYEQYF. The CDR3 region has the DNA TGCAGCGTTGAGCGGGACTACGAGCAGTACTTC.

In this sample, this clonotype turned up a few times. DNA of the CDR3: TGTGCCAGCAGCCAGCGGCTTAACCAAGAGACCCAGTACTTC. It codes for CASSQRLNQETQYF. This chain connects TRBV3-1 to TRBJ2-5; no firm D call. CDR3 size: 14 residues. In germline, CDR1 is LGHDT, CDR2 YNNKEL (reference sequence). Trimming removed 3 bases at V and 0 bases at J, with 8 bases between.

V and J are TRBV18 and TRBJ2-2; D remains unclear. Germline V gene sequence: CDR1 KGHSH, CDR2 LQKENI. CDR3 length: 13 amino acids. V was clipped by 0 bases and J by 4 bases, with 3 bases between them. This chain's CDR3 is CASSPPSTGELFF. DNA for the CDR3: TGTGCCAGCTCACCACCTAGCACCGGGGAGCTGTTTTTT.

The chain combines TRBV6-2 or TRBV6-3 with TRBJ2-6; D remains ambiguous. This CDR3 spans 16 amino acids. CDR1 and CDR2 from the germline V gene are MNHEY and SVGEGT. V lost 6 bases to trimming and J lost 1 base, with 13 bases between them. CDR3 in DNA: TGTGCCAGCAGCCGCCCGACGGAGTCTGGGGCCAACGTCCTGACTTTC. It yields the protein CASSRPTESGANVLTF.

This clonotype was seen a few times. This chain connects TRBV10-2 to TRBJ1-2, with D unclear. The V gene's germline CDR1 is WSHSY and CDR2 SAAADI. CDR3 length: 15 amino acids. The V end lost 2 bases, the J end lost 2 bases, and 12 bases lay between the germline ends. As DNA, the CDR3 is TGCGCCAGCAGTGAGGTCCCCCCAAGAAACTATGGCTACACCTTC. Protein sequence: CASSEVPPRNYGYTF.

The chain has TRBV6-1 and TRBJ1-2, with 7 nucleotides matching TRBD1. The V gene's germline CDR1 is MNHNS and CDR2 SASEGT. The CDR3 length is 15 residues. V was clipped by 6 bases and J by 4 bases; unmatched bases: 11. The DNA for the CDR3 is TGTGCCAGCAGCTACTCGGCGGACAGGTTCTATGGCTACACCTTC. Translation gives CASSYSADRFYGYTF.

This clonotype has just a few counts. This chain joins TRBV12-3 or TRBV12-4 and TRBJ1-1; D is undetermined. V dropped 2 bases and J dropped 8 bases, with 6 bases sitting between them. The CDR3 is 11 residues long. CDR3 sequence (DNA): TGTGCCAGCAGTTTACGGCAGGAAGCTTTCTTT. Translated: CASSLRQEAFF.